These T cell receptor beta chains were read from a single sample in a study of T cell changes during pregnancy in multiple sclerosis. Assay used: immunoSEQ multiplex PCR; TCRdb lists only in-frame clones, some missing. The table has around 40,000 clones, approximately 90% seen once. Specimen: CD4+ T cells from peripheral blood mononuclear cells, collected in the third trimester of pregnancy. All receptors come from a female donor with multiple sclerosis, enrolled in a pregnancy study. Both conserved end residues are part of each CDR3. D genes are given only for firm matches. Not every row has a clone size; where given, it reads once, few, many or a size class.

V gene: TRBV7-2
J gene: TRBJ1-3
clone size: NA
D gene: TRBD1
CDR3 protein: CASSPYDRGSGNTIYF
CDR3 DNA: TGTGCCAGCAGCCCTTACGACAGGGGGTCTGGAAACACCATATATTTT

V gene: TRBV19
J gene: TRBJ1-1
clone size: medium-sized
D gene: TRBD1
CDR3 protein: CASMGDRGRDTEAFF
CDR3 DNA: TGTGCCAGTATGGGAGACAGGGGGCGCGACACTGAAGCTTTCTTT

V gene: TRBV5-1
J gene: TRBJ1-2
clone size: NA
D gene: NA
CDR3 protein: CASSYEAGYGYTF
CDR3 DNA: TGCGCCAGCAGTTATGAGGCCGGGTATGGCTACACCTTC

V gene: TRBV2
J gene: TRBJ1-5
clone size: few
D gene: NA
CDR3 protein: CASSKDLQGEEQPQHF
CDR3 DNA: TGTGCCAGCAGCAAAGACTTACAGGGTGAAGAACAGCCCCAGCATTTT

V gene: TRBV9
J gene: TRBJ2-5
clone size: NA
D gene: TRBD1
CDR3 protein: CASSARDRGPRQTQYF
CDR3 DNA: TGTGCCAGCAGCGCCCGGGACAGGGGGCCCCGCCAGACCCAGTACTTC

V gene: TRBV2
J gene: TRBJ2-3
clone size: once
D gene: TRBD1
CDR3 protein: CATSRQGIPDTQYF
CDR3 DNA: TGTGCCACCTCGCGACAGGGGATACCAGATACGCAGTATTTT

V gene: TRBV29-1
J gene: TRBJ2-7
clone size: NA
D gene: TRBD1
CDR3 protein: CSVEGQGAYEQYF
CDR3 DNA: TGCAGCGTAGAGGGACAGGGCGCCTACGAGCAGTACTTC

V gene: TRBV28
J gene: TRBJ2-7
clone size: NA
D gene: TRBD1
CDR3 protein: CASRPGQESYEQYF
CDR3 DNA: TGTGCCAGCAGGCCGGGACAGGAATCCTACGAGCAGTACTTC

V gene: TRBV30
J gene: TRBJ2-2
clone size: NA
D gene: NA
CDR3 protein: CAWSVIAGELFF
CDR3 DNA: TGTGCCTGGAGTGTAATAGCCGGGGAGCTGTTTTTT

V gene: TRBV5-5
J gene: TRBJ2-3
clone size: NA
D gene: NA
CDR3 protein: CASRSNLGDTQYF
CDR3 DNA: TGTGCCAGCAGGTCTAATCTTGGTGATACGCAGTATTTT

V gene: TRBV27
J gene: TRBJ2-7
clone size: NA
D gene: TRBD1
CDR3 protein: CASIRQQGVREQYF
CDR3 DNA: TGTGCCAGCATCAGGCAACAGGGGGTGAGGGAGCAGTACTTC

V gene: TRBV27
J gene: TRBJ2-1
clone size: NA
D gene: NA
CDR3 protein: CASSLSLSAYNEQFF
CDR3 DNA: TGTGCCAGCAGTTTGTCTCTTAGCGCCTACAATGAGCAGTTCTTC

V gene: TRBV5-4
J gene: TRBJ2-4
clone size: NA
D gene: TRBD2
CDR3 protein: CASSSPGLAAIQYF
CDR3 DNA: TGTGCCAGCAGCTCGCCGGGACTAGCGGCCATTCAGTACTTC

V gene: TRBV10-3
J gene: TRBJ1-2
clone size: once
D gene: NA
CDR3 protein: CAISDQRNYGYTF
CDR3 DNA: TGTGCCATCAGTGATCAACGGAACTATGGCTACACCTTC

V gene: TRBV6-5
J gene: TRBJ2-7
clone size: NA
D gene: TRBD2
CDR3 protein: CASRRTSGTYEQYF
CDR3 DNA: TGTGCCAGCAGACGAACTAGCGGAACCTACGAGCAGTACTTC

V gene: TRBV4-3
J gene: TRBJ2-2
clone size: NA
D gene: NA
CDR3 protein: CASSQDSGGPGGELFF
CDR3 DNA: TGCGCCAGCAGCCAAGATTCAGGGGGGCCGGGCGGGGAGCTGTTTTTT

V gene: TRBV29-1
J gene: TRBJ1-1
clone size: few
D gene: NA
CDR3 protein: CSASGDPTEAFF
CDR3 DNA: TGCAGCGCCTCAGGGGATCCCACTGAAGCTTTCTTT

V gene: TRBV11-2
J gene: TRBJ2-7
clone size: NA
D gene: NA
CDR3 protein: CASSPLGQGGNEQYF
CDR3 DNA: TGTGCCAGCAGCCCTCTAGGGCAGGGAGGAAACGAGCAGTACTTC

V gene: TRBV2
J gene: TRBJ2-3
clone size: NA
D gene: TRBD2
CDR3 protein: CASSVSGNTDTQYF
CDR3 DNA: TGTGCCAGCAGTGTTAGCGGGAACACAGATACGCAGTATTTT

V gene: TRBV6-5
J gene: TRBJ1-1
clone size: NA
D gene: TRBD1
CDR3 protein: CASSSGQGAYTEAFF
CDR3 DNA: TGTGCCAGCAGTTCAGGACAGGGGGCGTACACTGAAGCTTTCTTT

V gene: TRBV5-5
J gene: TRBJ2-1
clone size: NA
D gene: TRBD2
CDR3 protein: CASSLGTSPSYNEQFF
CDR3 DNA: TGTGCCAGCAGCTTGGGGACTAGTCCCTCCTACAATGAGCAGTTCTTC

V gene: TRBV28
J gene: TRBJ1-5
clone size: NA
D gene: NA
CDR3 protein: CASSPTNQPQHF
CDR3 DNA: TGTGCCAGCAGTCCCACAAATCAGCCCCAGCATTTT

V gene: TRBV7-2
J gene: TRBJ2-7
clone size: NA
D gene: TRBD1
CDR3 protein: CASSRGQRAFEQYF
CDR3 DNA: TGTGCCAGCAGCCGGGGACAGAGAGCCTTCGAGCAGTACTTC

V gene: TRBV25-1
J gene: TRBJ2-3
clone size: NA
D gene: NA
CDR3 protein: CASGSGADTQYF
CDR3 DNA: TGTGCCAGCGGGAGTGGTGCAGATACGCAGTATTTT

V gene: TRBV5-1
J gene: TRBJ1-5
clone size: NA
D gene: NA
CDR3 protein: CASSAMPPQGYYQPQHF
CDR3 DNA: TGCGCCAGCAGCGCCATGCCCCCACAGGGCTATTATCAGCCCCAGCATTTT

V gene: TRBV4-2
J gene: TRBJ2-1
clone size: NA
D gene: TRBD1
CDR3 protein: CASSHDRGLNEQFF
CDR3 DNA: TGTGCCAGCAGCCACGACAGGGGGCTCAATGAGCAGTTCTTC

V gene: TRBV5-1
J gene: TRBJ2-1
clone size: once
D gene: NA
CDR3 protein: CASSLDLTGEQFF
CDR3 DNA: TGCGCCAGCAGCTTGGACTTGACGGGTGAGCAGTTCTTC

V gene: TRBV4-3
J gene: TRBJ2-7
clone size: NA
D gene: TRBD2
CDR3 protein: CASSQVGGRGYEQYF
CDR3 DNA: TGCGCCAGCAGCCAAGTAGGCGGGAGAGGTTACGAGCAGTACTTC

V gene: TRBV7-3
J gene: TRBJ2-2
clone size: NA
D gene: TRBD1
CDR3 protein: CASSFAPTGVANTGELFF
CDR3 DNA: TGTGCCAGCAGCTTCGCACCGACAGGGGTTGCGAACACCGGGGAGCTGTTTTTT

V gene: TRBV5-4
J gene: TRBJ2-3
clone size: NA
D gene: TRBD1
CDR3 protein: CASSLRQGSDTQYF
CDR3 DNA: TGTGCCAGCAGCCTGCGACAGGGCTCAGATACGCAGTATTTT

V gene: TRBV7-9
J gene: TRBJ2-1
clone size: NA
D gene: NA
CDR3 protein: CASSLFKGSGRGSYNEQFF
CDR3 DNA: TGTGCCAGCAGCTTATTTAAAGGGAGTGGACGCGGCTCCTACAATGAGCAGTTCTTC

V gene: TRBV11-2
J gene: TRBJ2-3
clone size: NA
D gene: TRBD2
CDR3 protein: CASSLKVGGAGRTDTQYF
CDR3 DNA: TGTGCCAGCAGTCTAAAAGTGGGGGGAGCGGGACGCACAGATACGCAGTATTTT

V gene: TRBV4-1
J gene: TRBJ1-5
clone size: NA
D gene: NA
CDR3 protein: CASSQPTRNPERDQPQHF
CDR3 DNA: TGCGCCAGCAGCCAACCCACACGTAATCCCGAGAGGGATCAGCCCCAGCATTTT

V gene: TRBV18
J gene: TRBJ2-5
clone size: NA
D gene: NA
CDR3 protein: CASSPSSGQETQYF
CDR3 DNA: TGTGCCAGCTCACCAAGTTCCGGTCAAGAGACCCAGTACTTC

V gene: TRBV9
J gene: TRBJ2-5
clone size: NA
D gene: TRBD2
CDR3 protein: CASSGGAGGYQETQYF
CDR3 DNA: TGTGCCAGCAGCGGAGGAGCGGGAGGGTACCAAGAGACCCAGTACTTC

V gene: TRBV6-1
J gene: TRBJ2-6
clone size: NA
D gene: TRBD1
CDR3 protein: CASSGQGALSGANVLTF
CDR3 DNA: TGTGCCAGCAGTGGACAGGGGGCCCTCTCTGGGGCCAACGTCCTGACTTTC

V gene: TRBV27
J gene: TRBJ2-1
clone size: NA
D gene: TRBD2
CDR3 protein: CASSPSASGISSYNEQFF
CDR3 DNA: TGTGCCAGCAGTCCTTCCGCTAGCGGAATTAGCTCCTACAATGAGCAGTTCTTC

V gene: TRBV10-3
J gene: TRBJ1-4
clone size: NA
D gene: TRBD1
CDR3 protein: CATGGTGVGEKLFF
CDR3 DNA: TGTGCCACTGGTGGTACAGGGGTCGGCGAAAAACTGTTTTTT

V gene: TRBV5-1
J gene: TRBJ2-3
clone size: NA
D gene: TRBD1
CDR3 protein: CASSLYPPDRGLTDTQYF
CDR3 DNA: TGCGCCAGCAGCTTGTACCCTCCGGACAGGGGGCTAACAGATACGCAGTATTTT

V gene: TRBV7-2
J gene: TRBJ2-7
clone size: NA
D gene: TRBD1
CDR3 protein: CASSLGDRPRVEQYF
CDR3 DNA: TGTGCCAGCAGCTTAGGGGACAGGCCCCGGGTCGAGCAGTACTTC

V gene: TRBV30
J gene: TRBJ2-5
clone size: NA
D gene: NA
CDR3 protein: CAWATGQETQYF
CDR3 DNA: TGTGCCTGGGCGACCGGGCAAGAGACCCAGTACTTC

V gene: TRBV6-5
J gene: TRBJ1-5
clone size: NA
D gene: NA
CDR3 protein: CASSPQGTLPQHF
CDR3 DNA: TGTGCCAGCAGCCCACAGGGTACCCTGCCCCAGCATTTT

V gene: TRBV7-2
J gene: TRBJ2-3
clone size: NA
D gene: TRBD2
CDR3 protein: CASSLGSGRTDTQYF
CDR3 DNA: TGTGCCAGCAGCTTGGGTAGCGGGAGGACAGATACGCAGTATTTT

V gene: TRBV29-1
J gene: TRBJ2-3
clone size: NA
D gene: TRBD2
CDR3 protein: CSAIKGLAVSTDTQYF
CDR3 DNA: TGCAGCGCTATAAAGGGACTAGCGGTTAGCACAGATACGCAGTATTTT

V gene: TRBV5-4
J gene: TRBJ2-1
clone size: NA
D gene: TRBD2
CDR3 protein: CASSSGTSVYNEQFF
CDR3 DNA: TGTGCCAGCAGCTCCGGGACTAGCGTGTACAATGAGCAGTTCTTC

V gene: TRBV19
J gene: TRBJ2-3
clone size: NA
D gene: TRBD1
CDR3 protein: CASSGRDRASDTQYF
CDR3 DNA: TGTGCCAGTAGTGGCCGGGACAGGGCATCAGATACGCAGTATTTT

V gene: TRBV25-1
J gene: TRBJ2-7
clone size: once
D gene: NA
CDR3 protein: CASSGKLKSYEQYF
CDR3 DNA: TGTGCCAGCAGTGGGAAACTAAAATCCTACGAGCAGTACTTC

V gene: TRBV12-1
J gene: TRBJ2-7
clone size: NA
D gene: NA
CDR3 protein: CASSFHFSGKATYEQYF
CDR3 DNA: TGTGCCAGCAGCTTCCACTTTAGCGGGAAGGCAACCTACGAGCAGTACTTC

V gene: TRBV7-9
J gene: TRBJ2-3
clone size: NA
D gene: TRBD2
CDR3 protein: CASSFGLAGGLRTDTQYF
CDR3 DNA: TGTGCCAGCAGCTTCGGGCTAGCGGGAGGATTAAGGACAGATACGCAGTATTTT

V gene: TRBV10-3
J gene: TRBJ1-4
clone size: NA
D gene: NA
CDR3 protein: CAIRQPGANEKLFF
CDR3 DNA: TGTGCCATCAGGCAGCCAGGGGCCAATGAAAAACTGTTTTTT

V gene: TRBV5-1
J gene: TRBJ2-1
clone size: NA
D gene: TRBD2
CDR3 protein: CASSTGLVYNEQFF
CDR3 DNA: TGCGCCAGCAGCACCGGACTAGTCTACAATGAGCAGTTCTTC

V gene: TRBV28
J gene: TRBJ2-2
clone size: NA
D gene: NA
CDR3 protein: CASSVNLRGTGELFF
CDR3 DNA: TGTGCCAGCAGTGTCAATCTGAGAGGCACCGGGGAGCTGTTTTTT

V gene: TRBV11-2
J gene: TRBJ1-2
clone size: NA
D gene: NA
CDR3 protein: CASSLGTVYGYTF
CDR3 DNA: TGTGCCAGCAGCTTAGGGACAGTTTATGGCTACACCTTC

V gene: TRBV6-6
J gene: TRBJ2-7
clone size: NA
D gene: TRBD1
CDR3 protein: CASRSPGQGLNEQYF
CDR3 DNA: TGTGCCAGCAGATCTCCGGGACAGGGGTTAAACGAGCAGTACTTC

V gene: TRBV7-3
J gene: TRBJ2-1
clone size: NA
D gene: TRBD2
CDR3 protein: CASSLRGSWAGGYNEQFF
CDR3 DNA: TGTGCCAGCAGCTTAAGGGGGTCCTGGGCGGGAGGATACAATGAGCAGTTCTTC

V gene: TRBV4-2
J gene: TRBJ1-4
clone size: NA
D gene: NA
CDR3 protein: CASSQDPPQGWGTNEKLFF
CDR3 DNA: TGTGCCAGCAGCCAAGATCCCCCACAGGGTTGGGGAACTAATGAAAAACTGTTTTTT

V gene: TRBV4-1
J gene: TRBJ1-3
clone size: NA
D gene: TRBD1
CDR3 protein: CASSPSPSTGAGNTIYF
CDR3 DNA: TGCGCCAGCAGCCCCTCACCCTCGACAGGGGCCGGAAACACCATATATTTT